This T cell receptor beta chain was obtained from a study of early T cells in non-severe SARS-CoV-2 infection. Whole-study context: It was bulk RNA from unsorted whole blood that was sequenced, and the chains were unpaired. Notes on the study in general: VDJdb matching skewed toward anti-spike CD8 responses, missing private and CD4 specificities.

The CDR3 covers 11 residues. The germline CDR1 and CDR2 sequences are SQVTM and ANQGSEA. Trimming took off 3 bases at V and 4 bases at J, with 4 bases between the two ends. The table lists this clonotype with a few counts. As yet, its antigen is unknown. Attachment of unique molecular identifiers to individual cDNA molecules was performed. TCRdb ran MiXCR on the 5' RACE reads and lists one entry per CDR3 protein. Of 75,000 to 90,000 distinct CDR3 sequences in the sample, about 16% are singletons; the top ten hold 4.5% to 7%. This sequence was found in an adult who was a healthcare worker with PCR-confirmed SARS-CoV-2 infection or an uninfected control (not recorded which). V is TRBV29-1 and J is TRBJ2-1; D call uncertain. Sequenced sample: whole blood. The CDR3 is CSVDVYNEQFF. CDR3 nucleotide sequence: TGCAGCGTTGATGTATACAATGAGCAGTTCTTC.